The rows below give T cell receptor beta chains drawn from one sample of a study of blood T cell repertoires in COVID-19. Measured with immunoSEQ multiplex PCR; TCRdb has only the in-frame clones, and not every one. The sample carries 140,000 or so clones, 75% to 90% recorded once. The sequencing input was peripheral blood. The receptors were gathered from a man aged 55 to 70 with active or convalescent COVID-19. CDR3s include the opening cysteine and the closing phenylalanine or tryptophan. The order of the fields is D gene, V gene, J gene, clone size, CDR3 DNA, CDR3 protein. A D gene is named only where the DNA matches it firmly. Size is omitted from some rows. Given values are once, few, many or a class for expanded clones.

TRBD2	TRBV6-4	TRBJ2-2	few	TGTGCCAGCAGTGACTCAGCGGGGGGCCACACCGGGGAGCTGTTTTTT	CASSDSAGGHTGELFF
TRBD1	TRBV9	TRBJ1-1	NA	TGTGCCAGCAGTGAACCGGGACAGGGGGCTTGGGACACTGAAGCTTTCTTT	CASSEPGQGAWDTEAFF
NA	TRBV12-5	TRBJ2-5	NA	TGTGCTAGTGGAATTGGGGGGGGGCTGGGGCAAGAGACCCAGTACTTC	CASGIGGGLGQETQYF
TRBD1	TRBV15	TRBJ1-3	NA	TGTGCCACCAGCAGAGAACAGGGGACCATATATTTT	CATSREQGTIYF
TRBD2	TRBV28	TRBJ2-7	NA	TGTGCCAGCAGTTTCGGCGGGAGCGTATACGAGCAGTACTTC	CASSFGGSVYEQYF
NA	TRBV28	TRBJ1-5	NA	TGTGCCAGCAGGTCCTACAGGGCTAGCAATCAGCCCCAGCATTTT	CASRSYRASNQPQHF
NA	TRBV15	TRBJ1-3	NA	TGTGCCACCAGCAGAGTTTTTACAGGACCGTCTGGAAACACCATATATTTT	CATSRVFTGPSGNTIYF
TRBD1	TRBV28	TRBJ1-5	NA	TGTGCCAGCAGTTCCCTCACAGGGGGTCAGCCCCAGCATTTT	CASSSLTGGQPQHF
TRBD1	TRBV7-3	TRBJ1-2	NA	TGTGCCAGCAGCTTAAGGCCGGTCGGGACAGAGTCGGGCTACACCTTC	CASSLRPVGTESGYTF
NA	TRBV9	TRBJ2-2	NA	TGTGCCAGCAGCGTAGCGGGGACAAGGAACACCGGGGAGCTGTTTTTT	CASSVAGTRNTGELFF
NA	TRBV28	TRBJ2-5	NA	TGTGCCAGCAATCCCGGGGGGCGACTCCAAGAGACCCAGTACTTC	CASNPGGRLQETQYF
NA	TRBV7-8	TRBJ1-5	NA	TGTGCCAGCAGCTTAAGCAGAGCGGGGCATTATAGCAATCAGCCCCAGCATTTT	CASSLSRAGHYSNQPQHF
TRBD1	TRBV29-1	TRBJ2-7	NA	TGCAGCGTGGGGGGACAGGGGCTGACTAGCTCCCACGAGCAGTACTTC	CSVGGQGLTSSHEQYF
TRBD1	TRBV29-1	TRBJ2-1	few	TGCAGCGTTGAGGGTGGGACAGTCTACAATGAGCAGTTCTTC	CSVEGGTVYNEQFF
NA	TRBV5-1	TRBJ1-4	NA	TGCGCCAGCAGCTTGCGGGGGACGGGGGGTGAAAAACTGTTTTTT	CASSLRGTGGEKLFF
NA	TRBV18	TRBJ1-1	NA	TGTGCCAGCTCACCGCAAGATCCCAGGGTGGGGAACACTGAAGCTTTCTTT	CASSPQDPRVGNTEAFF
NA	TRBV29-1	TRBJ1-5	NA	TGCAGCGTTGGAGACAGGCTCAATCAGCCCCAGCATTTT	CSVGDRLNQPQHF